These 8 T cell receptor beta chains originate from one sample sequenced in a study of T cell responses to AZD1222 COVID-19 vaccine. Profiled with immunoSEQ multiplex PCR; TCRdb holds only in-frame clones, not every one. The data contain around 160,000 clones, approximately 90% of them seen just once; the ten biggest clones take up over 12%. Specimen: peripheral blood, collected on day 0 of AZD1222 vaccination. These receptor sequences come from an adult in good health.

This clone was seen just once. The V and J genes are TRBV4-2 and TRBJ1-6; unclear D gene. V was shortened by 0 bases and J by 7 bases, with 7 bases between the two germline ends. Germline CDR1 reads LGHNA; CDR2 reads YNFKEQ. This CDR3 contains 14 residues. The chain's CDR3 is CASSQDSQNSPLHF. CDR3 coding DNA: TGTGCCAGCAGCCAAGATTCACAGAATTCACCCCTCCACTTT.

The chain joins TRBV6-5 to TRBJ1-1, with D hard to call. CDR1 and CDR2 (germline): MNHEY, SVGAGI. CDR3 size: 14 residues. V was shortened by 5 bases and J by 3 bases, with 13 bases between the two germline ends. CDR3: CASSHLGPDTEAFF. As DNA, the CDR3 is TGTGCCAGCAGTCACCTCGGGCCCGACACTGAAGCTTTCTTT.

This sequence joins TRBV15 and TRBJ1-1, with 7 nucleotides matching TRBD1. The J segment lost 5 bases and the V segment lost 2 bases, leaving 11 bases of the junction unmatched. The germline gives CDR1 LNHNV, CDR2 YYDKDF (reference sequence). The CDR3 has 16 residues. The CDR3 is CATSRTSTGRETEAFF. CDR3 in DNA: TGTGCCACCAGCAGAACCTCGACAGGGAGAGAAACTGAAGCTTTCTTT. The variable domain in full, completed from reference TRBV15 and TRBJ1-1, reads DAMVIQNPRYQVTQFGKPVTLSCSQTLNHNVMYWYQQKSSQAPKLLFHYYDKDFNNEADTPDNFQSRRPNTSFCFLDIRSPGLGDTAMYLCATSRTSTGRETEAFFGQGTRLTVV.

J is TRBJ1-4 and V is TRBV11-2; 10 bases align to TRBD1. The CDR3 spans 14 residues. V dropped 5 bases and J dropped 10; count of bases not matched to a gene: 7. CDR1 and CDR2 (germline): SGHAT, FQNNGV. This CDR3 reads CASSLDRGQGKLFF. CDR3 DNA sequence: TGTGCCAGCAGCCTTGACAGGGGGCAGGGAAAACTGTTTTTT.

V and J are TRBV29-1 and TRBJ1-3; the D gene is possibly TRBD1 (5 bases). The length of the CDR3 is 15 residues. V lost 7 bases, J lost 7 bases, and 23 bases lay in between. The germline V gene has CDR1 SQVTM and CDR2 ANQGSEA. The CDR3 sequence is CSGARAGPSGNTIYF. The CDR3 bases are TGCAGCGGGGCGCGGGCAGGGCCTTCAGGGAACACCATATATTTT.

The chain couples TRBV30 to TRBJ1-2; 7 bases line up with TRBD1. Germline trimming cut 0 bases from V and 8 bases from J; bases unmatched to any gene: 6. CDR1 is GTSNPN and CDR2 is SVGIG in the germline V gene (reference sequence). This CDR3 spans 13 amino acids. This CDR3 is CAWSVGGDLGYTF. The CDR3 DNA reads TGTGCCTGGAGTGTAGGGGGCGACTTAGGCTACACCTTC.

This chain links TRBV5-1 with TRBJ1-6; D ambiguous. The CDR3 covers 14 residues. From germline, CDR1 is SGHRS and CDR2 YFSETQ. V shed 0 bases and J shed 5 bases, with 6 bases lying between them. CDR3 in DNA: TGCGCCAGCAGCTTGGCTGTTAATAATTCACCCCTCCACTTT. Its protein product is CASSLAVNNSPLHF.

On this clone itself: The same CDR3 arises from other DNA sequences in this sample as well. The rearrangement uses TRBV5-1 and TRBJ2-1; 11 bases are shared with TRBD1. CDR1 is SGHRS, CDR2 YFSETQ, per germline. The junction had 3 bases not matched to a gene; V was cut back by 4 bases and J by 6 bases. CDR3 size: 14 residues. CDR3 sequence reads: CASSPGTGGNEQFF. CDR3 bases: TGCGCCAGCAGCCCCGGGACAGGGGGCAATGAGCAGTTCTTC. The full variable domain, rest sourced from reference TRBV5-1 and TRBJ2-1, is KAGVTQTPRYLIKTRGQQVTLSCSPISGHRSVSWYQQTPGQGLQFLFEYFSETQRNKGNFPGRFSGRQFSNSRSEMNVSTLELGDSALYLCASSPGTGGNEQFFGPGTRLTVL.